This is a list of T cell receptor beta chains from one sample in a study of T cells in Graves' hyperthyroidism and ophthalmopathy. TCRdb ran MiXCR on the multiplex PCR reads and lists one entry per CDR3 protein. The data show some 500,000 distinct CDR3 sequences, with around an eighth seen just once and 15% to 20% held by the top ten. The sequencing input was blood. Receptors originate from a woman aged 18-29 years with Graves' hyperthyroidism. Each CDR3 is given with its conserved first and last residue. The D gene is left open where the match is weak. For some rows the clone size is stated as once, few or many, or as a class when expanded; others skip it.

d_gene	abundance	v_gene	j_gene	CDR3nt	CDR3aa
.	many	TRBV25-1	TRBJ1-4	TGTGCCAGCAACCGGCAGGGATCATCAACTAATGCTGAAAAACTGTTTTTT	CASNRQGSSTNAEKLFF
.	many	TRBV20-1	TRBJ1-3	TGCAGTGCAATAGTTCTGAGGGGGGGCATCTCTGGAAACACCATATATTTT	CSAIVLRGGISGNTIYF
TRBD2	.	TRBV11-3	TRBJ2-1	TGTGCCAGCAGCTTAGGACTAGCGGGAGGGTTCGATGAGCAGTTCTTC	CASSLGLAGGFDEQFF
TRBD2	few	TRBV12-3/TRBV12-4	TRBJ2-7	TGTGCCAGCAGTTTAAGCGGGGGCACCGCCGAGCAGTACTTC	CASSLSGGTAEQYF
TRBD2	many	TRBV28	TRBJ2-2	TGTGCCAGCTCCGCTAGCGGGAGACAAACCGGGGAGCTGTTTTTT	CASSASGRQTGELFF
.	many	TRBV12-5	TRBJ2-3	TGTGCTAGTGGCAGCCCGAATCGACAGACTAGCACAGATACGCAGTATTTT	CASGSPNRQTSTDTQYF
.	many	TRBV27	TRBJ1-6	TGTGCCAGCAGTTTCAGCTCCTATAATTCACCCCTCCACTTT	CASSFSSYNSPLHF
.	few	TRBV7-8	TRBJ1-4	TGTGCCAGCAGCCTCCGACAACCGACTAATGAAAAACTGTTTTTT	CASSLRQPTNEKLFF
.	many	TRBV5-8	TRBJ1-1	TGTGCCAGCACCCTCCTGGAGAACACTGAAGCTTTCTTT	CASTLLENTEAFF
TRBD2	many	TRBV2	TRBJ2-3	TGTGCCAGCAGTCCGGGACTAGCGTTCTTTACGCAGTATTTT	CASSPGLAFFTQYF
.	many	TRBV6-6	TRBJ1-5	TGTGCCAGCAGTTACCACAGCAATAGCAATCAGCCCCAGCATTTT	CASSYHSNSNQPQHF
TRBD2	many	TRBV5-1	TRBJ2-1	TGCGCCAGCAGCTTGGAACTGGCGGGAGACGGGAACGGGTTCTTC	CASSLELAGDGNGFF
TRBD1	many	TRBV6-1	TRBJ1-2	TGTGCCAGCACGGAGGGACAGAACTATGGCTACACCTTC	CASTEGQNYGYTF
TRBD2	few	TRBV30	TRBJ2-1	TGTGCCTGGAGGCGGCCTAGCGGGAGTCGGGATGAGCAGTTCTTC	CAWRRPSGSRDEQFF
.	few	TRBV30	TRBJ1-5	TGTGCCTGGAGCAAGGGCGCCTGGCATCAGCCCCAGCATTTT	CAWSKGAWHQPQHF
.	.	TRBV4-1	TRBJ1-5	TGCGCCAGCAGCCAAGATGGACAGACCCATCAGCCCCAGCATTTT	CASSQDGQTHQPQHF
.	many	TRBV27	TRBJ2-3	TGTGCCAGCAGTGGCGGGCTGAGCACAGATACGCAGTATTTT	CASSGGLSTDTQYF
.	many	TRBV3-1	TRBJ2-3	TGTGCCAGCAGCCTAGCTGTCACAGATACGCAGTATTTT	CASSLAVTDTQYF
TRBD1	many	TRBV18	TRBJ1-2	TGTGCCAGCTCACCCGACGGGACAGGGAGAGTCTATGGCTACACCTTC	CASSPDGTGRVYGYTF
.	many	TRBV18	TRBJ1-5	TGTGCCAGCTCAGGGTCGTTGGGTAGCAATCAGCCCCAGCATTTT	CASSGSLGSNQPQHF
.	many	TRBV28	TRBJ1-1	TGTGCCAGCAGTTTGTTAGGGCGCACTGAAGCTTTCTTT	CASSLLGRTEAFF
.	few	TRBV6-1	TRBJ1-5	TGTGCCAGCAGTGAGGGCAGGGGAAGGGGCAATCAGCCCCAGCATTTT	CASSEGRGRGNQPQHF
.	many	TRBV5-1	TRBJ2-1	TGCGCCAGCAGCTTGATGACTGACGCTGAGCAGTTCTTC	CASSLMTDAEQFF
.	.	TRBV9	TRBJ1-5	TGTGCCAGCAGCACGGGACCCTCGAGCAATCAGCCCCAGCATTTT	CASSTGPSSNQPQHF
.	many	TRBV15	TRBJ2-3	TGTGCCACCAGCAGAGAGGGGCTTAATACGCAGTATTTT	CATSREGLNTQYF
TRBD1	many	TRBV27	TRBJ1-3	TGTGCCAGCAGTTTATCGGGGGGACAGGCGACGCCAAACACCATATATTTT	CASSLSGGQATPNTIYF
.	many	TRBV27	TRBJ2-7	TGTGCCAGCAGTTTATTCAGTCGAGTCCCCTACGAGCAGTACTTC	CASSLFSRVPYEQYF
TRBD1	many	TRBV20-1	TRBJ2-3	TGCAGTGCTAGAGGAAACGCTTTTTTTGGACAGGGGGGCACAGATACGCAGTATTTT	CSARGNAFFGQGGTDTQYF
.	many	TRBV11-3	TRBJ2-3	TGTGCCAGCAGCTTCGGGGACTCACGATCAGATACGCAGTATTTT	CASSFGDSRSDTQYF
.	many	TRBV27	TRBJ2-3	TGTGCCAGCAGTTTCGGGGCGGGCACAGATACGCAGTATTTT	CASSFGAGTDTQYF
.	.	TRBV12-3/TRBV12-4	TRBJ1-5	TGTGCCAGCAGTCCGGGTAGGGGAGGGGGCAATCAGCCCCAGCATTTT	CASSPGRGGGNQPQHF
.	many	TRBV12-3/TRBV12-4	TRBJ2-3	TGTGCCAGCAGTTTCGACCGGGACAATAATGGAGCAGATACGCAGTATTTT	CASSFDRDNNGADTQYF
.	many	TRBV12-3/TRBV12-4	TRBJ2-1	TGTGCCAGCAGTTTCGGTAGGAATAACAATGAGCAGTTCTTC	CASSFGRNNNEQFF
TRBD2	few	TRBV11-2	TRBJ2-1	TGTGCCAGCAGCTTAGATCTGGCGGGAGGGCCTCTTTACAATGAGCAGTTCTTC	CASSLDLAGGPLYNEQFF
.	many	TRBV7-8	TRBJ1-3	TGTGCCAGCAGCTTAGACTCCTCTGGAAACACCATATATTTT	CASSLDSSGNTIYF